This TCR beta chain comes out of a study of CD8 T cells in Susac syndrome. High-throughput TCR beta sequencing covered peripheral CD8+ and CD4+ T cells. Germline assignment: CDR1 SNHLY and CDR2 FYNNEI. Trimming at V came to 8 bases and at J to 3 bases, leaving 7 bases not matched to a gene. The length of the CDR3 is 13 residues. RNA amounts of about 0.5 to 1 ug underwent reverse transcription with random hexamers. A multiplex approach, immunoSEQ multiplex PCR, amplified TCR beta CDR3 across 54 Vbeta and 13 Jbeta. Each CDR3 protein gets one entry after TCRdb re-called the immunoSEQ multiplex PCR reads with MiXCR. The data show about 49,000 distinct CDR3 sequences, roughly 93% seen once.

The chain uses TRBV2 and TRBJ2-7; TRBD2 aligns across 7 bases. The sequenced sample consisted of CD8+ T cells from PBMCs. This sequence was found in a human donor in good health. The CDR3 region is CASLRTSIYEQYF. The CDR3 bases are TGTGCCAGCTTAAGGACTAGTATCTACGAGCAGTACTTC.